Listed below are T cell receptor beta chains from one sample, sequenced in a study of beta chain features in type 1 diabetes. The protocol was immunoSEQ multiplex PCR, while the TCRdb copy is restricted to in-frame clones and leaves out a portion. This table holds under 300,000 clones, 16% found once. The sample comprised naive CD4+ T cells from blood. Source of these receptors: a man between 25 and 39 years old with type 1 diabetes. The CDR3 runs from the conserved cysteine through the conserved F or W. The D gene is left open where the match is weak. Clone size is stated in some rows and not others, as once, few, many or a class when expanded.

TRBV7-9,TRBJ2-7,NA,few,TGTGCCAGCAGTTCCCGAAAGGGAAATAACTACGAGCAGTACTTC,CASSSRKGNNYEQYF
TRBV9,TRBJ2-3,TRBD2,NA,TGTGCCAGCAGCGTAGGAATGATAGCGGGGTACACAGATACGCAGTATTTT,CASSVGMIAGYTDTQYF
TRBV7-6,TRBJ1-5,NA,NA,TGTGCCAGCAGCTTAGATAACAATCAGCCCCAGCATTTT,CASSLDNNQPQHF
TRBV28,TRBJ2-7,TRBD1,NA,TGTGCCAGCAGACTGGACAGGGGAACCTACGAGCAGTACTTC,CASRLDRGTYEQYF
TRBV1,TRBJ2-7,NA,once,TGCACCAGCAGCCGACCCGGAACCTACGAGCAGTACTTC,CTSSRPGTYEQYF
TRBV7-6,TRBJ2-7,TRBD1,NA,TGTGCCAGCAGTACCGGGACAGGGAGCTACGAGCAGTACTTC,CASSTGTGSYEQYF
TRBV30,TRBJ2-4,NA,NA,TGTGCCTCAAATGGGAGAGGGAAAAACATTCAGTACTTC,CASNGRGKNIQYF
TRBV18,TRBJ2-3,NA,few,TGTGCCAGCTCACCACCGGGAAGGCCAGATACGCAGTATTTT,CASSPPGRPDTQYF
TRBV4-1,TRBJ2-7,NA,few,TGCGCCAGCAGCGGGCGCTCGAGGGCCTACGAGCAGTACTTC,CASSGRSRAYEQYF
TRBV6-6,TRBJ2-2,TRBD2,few,TGTGCCAGCAGTTATACGCGGGAGGGAACCGGGGAGCTGTTTTTT,CASSYTREGTGELFF
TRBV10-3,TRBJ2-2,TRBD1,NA,TGTGCCACCCGGACAGGGGTGACCGGGGAGCTGTTTTTT,CATRTGVTGELFF
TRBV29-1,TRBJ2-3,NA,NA,TGCAGCGCTTCGGAAGATACGCAGTATTTT,CSASEDTQYF
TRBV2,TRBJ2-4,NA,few,TGTGCCAGCAGTTCGGGACCGGGAGCCAAAAACATTCAGTACTTC,CASSSGPGAKNIQYF
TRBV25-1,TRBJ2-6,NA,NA,TGTGCCAGCAGGGGGTCTGGGGCCAACGTCCTGACTTTC,CASRGSGANVLTF
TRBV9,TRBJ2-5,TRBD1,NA,TGTGCCAGCAGCCCTCGACAGGGAGAGACCCAGTACTTC,CASSPRQGETQYF
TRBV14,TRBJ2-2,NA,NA,TGTGCCAGCAGCCGAGTACATTCCGGGGAGCTGTTTTTT,CASSRVHSGELFF
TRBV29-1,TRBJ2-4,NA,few,TGCAGCGGTTACCGGGGAATATTC,CSGYRGIF
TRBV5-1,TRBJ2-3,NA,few,TGCGCCAGCAGCTTGGGGGCCATATCTTCAGATACGCAGTATTTT,CASSLGAISSDTQYF
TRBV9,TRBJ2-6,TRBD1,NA,TGTGCCAGCAGCGAGGGGACAGGGGGCACTAGTACTGGGGCCAACGTCCTGACTTTC,CASSEGTGGTSTGANVLTF
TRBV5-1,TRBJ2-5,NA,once,TGCGCCAGCAGCTACCCGGGAGGACAGGGTGAGACCCAGTACTTC,CASSYPGGQGETQYF
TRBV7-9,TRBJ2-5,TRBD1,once,TGTGCCAGCAGCCCGGGACAGGGTCTTGGAGAGACCCAGTACTTC,CASSPGQGLGETQYF
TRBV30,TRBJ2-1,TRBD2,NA,TGTGCCTGGAGTATGGGAGGGCCGCGGAATGAGCAGTTCTTC,CAWSMGGPRNEQFF
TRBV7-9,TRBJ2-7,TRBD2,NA,TGTGCCAGCAGCGTAAGCGGGAGCTCCTACGAGCAGTACTTC,CASSVSGSSYEQYF
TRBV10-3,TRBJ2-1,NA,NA,TGTGCCATCAGTGAGTTGGGGGTAACCTACAATGAGCAGTTCTTC,CAISELGVTYNEQFF
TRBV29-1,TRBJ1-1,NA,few,TGCAGCGTCTACAGGAACACTGAAGCTTTCTTT,CSVYRNTEAFF
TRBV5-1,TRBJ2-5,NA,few,TGCGCCAGCAGCCCACGTGCAGGCGGAGAGACCCAGTACTTC,CASSPRAGGETQYF
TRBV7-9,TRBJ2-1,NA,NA,TGTGCCAGCAGCTTTTCGGACTGGGGGGACCATGAGCAGTTCTTC,CASSFSDWGDHEQFF
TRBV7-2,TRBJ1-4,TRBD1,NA,TGTGCCAGCAGCTTAGGACAGGGGGCTTATGAAAAACTGTTTTTT,CASSLGQGAYEKLFF
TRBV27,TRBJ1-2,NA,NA,TGTGCCAGCAGTCTACGCGTCCCCTTTGGGGGCTACACCTTC,CASSLRVPFGGYTF
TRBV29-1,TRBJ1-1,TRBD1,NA,TGCAGCGGTGCCGGGACAGGGGCCCCCACTGAAGCTTTCTTT,CSGAGTGAPTEAFF
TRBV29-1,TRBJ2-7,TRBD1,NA,TGCAGCGTTCAGGGGGATTACGAGCAGTACTTC,CSVQGDYEQYF
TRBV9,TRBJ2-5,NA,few,TGTGCCAGCAGCGTTACCCCTGGCAGCCTACAAGAGACCCAGTACTTC,CASSVTPGSLQETQYF
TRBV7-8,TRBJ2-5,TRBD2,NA,TGTGCCAGCAGCCAGCGGGACGCACGAGGGAGGACCCAGTACTTC,CASSQRDARGRTQYF
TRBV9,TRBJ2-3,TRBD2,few,TGTGCCAGCAGCTCTCGGACTAGCGGGAGTGTGATGGATACGCAGTATTTT,CASSSRTSGSVMDTQYF
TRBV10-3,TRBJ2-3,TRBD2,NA,TGTGCCATCAGTGAGTCGAGTCTAGCGGGGAGCACAGATACGCAGTATTTT,CAISESSLAGSTDTQYF
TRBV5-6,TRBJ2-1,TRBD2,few,TGTGCCAGCAGCACTCCGGGACTAGCGATCAATGAGCAGTTCTTC,CASSTPGLAINEQFF
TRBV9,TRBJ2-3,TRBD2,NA,TGTGCCAGCAGCGTAACTAGCGGGAGCACAGATACGCAGTATTTT,CASSVTSGSTDTQYF
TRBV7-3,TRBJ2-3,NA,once,TGTGCCAGCAGCGTCGGCGACACAGATACGCAGTATTTT,CASSVGDTDTQYF
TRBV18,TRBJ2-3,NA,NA,TGTGCCAGCTCAAACACAGATACGCAGTATTTT,CASSNTDTQYF
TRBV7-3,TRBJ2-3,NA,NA,TGTGCCAGCAGCTCCCAGGGGACAGATACGCAGTATTTT,CASSSQGTDTQYF
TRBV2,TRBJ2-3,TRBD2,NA,TGTGCCAGCAGTGTTTTGGGTAGCGGGAGCTCAGATACGCAGTATTTT,CASSVLGSGSSDTQYF
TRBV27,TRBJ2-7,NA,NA,TGTGCCAGCAGCCCCACAATCCCACTCCACGAGCAGTACTTC,CASSPTIPLHEQYF
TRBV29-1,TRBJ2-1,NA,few,TGCAGCGTTGAATGGGGGAAATACTACAATGAGCAGTTCTTC,CSVEWGKYYNEQFF
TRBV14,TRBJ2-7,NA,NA,TGTGCCAGCAGCCAAGTGGCGGGTGGGACCTACGAGCAGTACTTC,CASSQVAGGTYEQYF
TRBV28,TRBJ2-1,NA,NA,TGTGCCAGCAGTCGTGGCTCTCCGAGCTCCTACAATGAGCAGTTCTTC,CASSRGSPSSYNEQFF
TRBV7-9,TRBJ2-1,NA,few,TGTGCCAGCAGCTTAGCTGGGGGACACAATGAGCAGTTCTTC,CASSLAGGHNEQFF
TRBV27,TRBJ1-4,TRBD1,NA,TGTGCCAGCAGTTTTACTACAGGGGTCGCGGAAAAACTGTTTTTT,CASSFTTGVAEKLFF
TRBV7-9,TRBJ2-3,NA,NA,TGTGCCAGCAGCCACCTTAAACGAGCAGATACGCAGTATTTT,CASSHLKRADTQYF